The clone carrying this T cell receptor beta chain has just a few counts. Its target is not known. The repertoire was sequenced with immunoSEQ multiplex PCR; TCRdb's copy has only in-frame clones and lacks some. The repertoire holds tens of thousands of clones, approximately 77% seen once, with 2% to 2.5% in the top ten. The data originate from a study of vaccination effects on CD4 cells after COVID-19. After around 10 days in culture, the CD4+ T cells were isolated. The CDR3 sequence is 14 residues long. V lost 4 bases and J lost 5; bases outside the gene matches: 4. Germline V gene data show CDR1 as SGHTS and CDR2 as YDEGEE.

The rearrangement links TRBV5-8 to TRBJ2-5, with 11 bases fitting TRBD1. Sequenced material: CD4+ T cells from PBMCs cultured without peptide, taken before COVID-19 vaccination. The sequence derives from a human donor who received a COVID-19 vaccine. The CDR3 loop is CASSLRDRGETQYF. DNA for the CDR3: TGTGCCAGCAGCCTGAGGGACAGGGGGGAGACCCAGTACTTC.